The entry below gives a single T cell receptor (beta chain) sequence along with its context. What it recognizes is unknown. The entry originates in a study of CD8 T cells in ankylosing spondylitis. General observations from the study: Clones tied to disease were said to be significantly enriched in matched ankylosing spondylitis synovial fluid. Roughly eight highly homologous variants made up a TCR beta motif, and this motif appeared characteristic of ankylosing spondylitis blood.

TCRdb independently ran MiXCR on the 5' RACE reads; one entry per CDR3 protein. The data contain 700,000 to 850,000 distinct CDR3 sequences, approximately 12% of them seen just once; the ten biggest clones take up 0.45% to 0.6%. Trimming cost V 0 bases and J 9 bases; bases outside gene matches: 8. The CDR3 runs to 14 residues. Per germline, CDR1 DFQATT and CDR2 SNEGSKA (reference sequence). The material sequenced was blood, either unsorted or a sorted T cell fraction (not recorded which). The origin of this receptor is a male donor with ankylosing spondylitis. The gene calls are TRBV20-1 and TRBJ2-1; 7 bases agree with TRBD1. CDR3 amino acids: CSARDGRGMREQFF. The CDR3 bases are TGCAGTGCTAGAGATGGCAGGGGGATGCGTGAGCAGTTCTTC.